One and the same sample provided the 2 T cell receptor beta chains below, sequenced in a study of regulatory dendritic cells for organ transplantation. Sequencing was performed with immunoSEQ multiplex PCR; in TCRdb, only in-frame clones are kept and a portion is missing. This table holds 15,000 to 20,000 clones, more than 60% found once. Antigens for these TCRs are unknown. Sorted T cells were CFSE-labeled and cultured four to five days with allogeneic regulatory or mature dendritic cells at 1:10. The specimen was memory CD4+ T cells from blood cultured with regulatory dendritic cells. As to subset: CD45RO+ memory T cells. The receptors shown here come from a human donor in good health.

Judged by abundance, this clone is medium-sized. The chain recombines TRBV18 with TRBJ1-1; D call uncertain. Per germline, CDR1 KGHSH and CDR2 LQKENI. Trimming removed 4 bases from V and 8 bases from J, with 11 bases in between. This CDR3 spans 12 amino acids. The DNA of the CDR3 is TGTGCCAGCTCACAAACCGGCAGGGAAGCTTTCTTT. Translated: CASSQTGREAFF. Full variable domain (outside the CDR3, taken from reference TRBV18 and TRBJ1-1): NAGVMQNPRHLVRRRGQEARLRCSPMKGHSHVYWYRQLPEEGLKFMVYLQKENIIDESGMPKERFSAEFPKEGPSILRIQQVVRGDSAAYFCASSQTGREAFFGQGTRLTVV.

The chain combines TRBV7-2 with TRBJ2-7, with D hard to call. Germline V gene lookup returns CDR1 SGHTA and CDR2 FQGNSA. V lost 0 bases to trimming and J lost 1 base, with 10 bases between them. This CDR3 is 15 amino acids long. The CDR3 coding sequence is TGTGCCAGCAGCTTAGCAGCGACACCTTCCTACGAGCAGTACTTC. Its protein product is CASSLAATPSYEQYF.